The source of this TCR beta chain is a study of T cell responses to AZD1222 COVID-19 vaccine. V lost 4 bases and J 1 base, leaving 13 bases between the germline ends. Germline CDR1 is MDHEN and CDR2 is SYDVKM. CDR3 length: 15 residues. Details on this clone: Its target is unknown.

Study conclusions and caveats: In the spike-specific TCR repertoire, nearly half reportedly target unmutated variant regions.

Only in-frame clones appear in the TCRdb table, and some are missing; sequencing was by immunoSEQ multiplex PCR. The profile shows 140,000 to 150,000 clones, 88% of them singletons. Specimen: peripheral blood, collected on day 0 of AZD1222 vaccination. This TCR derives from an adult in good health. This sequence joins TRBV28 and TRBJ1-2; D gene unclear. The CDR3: CASSSGLSLNYGYTF. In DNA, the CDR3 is TGTGCCAGCAGTTCTGGACTTAGCCTTAACTATGGCTACACCTTC.